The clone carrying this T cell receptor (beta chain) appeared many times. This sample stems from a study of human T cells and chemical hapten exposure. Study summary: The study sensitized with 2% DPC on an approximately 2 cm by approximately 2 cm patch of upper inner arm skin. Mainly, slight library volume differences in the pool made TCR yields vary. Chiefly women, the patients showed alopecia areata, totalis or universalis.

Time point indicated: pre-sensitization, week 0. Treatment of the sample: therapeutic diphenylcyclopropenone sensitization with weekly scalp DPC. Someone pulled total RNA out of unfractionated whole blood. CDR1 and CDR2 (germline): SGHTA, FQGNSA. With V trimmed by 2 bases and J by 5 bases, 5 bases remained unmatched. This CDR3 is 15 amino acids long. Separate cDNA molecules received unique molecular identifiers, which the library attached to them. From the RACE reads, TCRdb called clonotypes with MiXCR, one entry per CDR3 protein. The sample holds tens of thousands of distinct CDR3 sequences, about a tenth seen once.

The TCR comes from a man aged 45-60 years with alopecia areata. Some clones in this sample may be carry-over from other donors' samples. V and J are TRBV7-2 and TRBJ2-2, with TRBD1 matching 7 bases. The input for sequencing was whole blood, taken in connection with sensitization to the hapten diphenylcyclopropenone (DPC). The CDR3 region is CASSLFRGQTGELFF. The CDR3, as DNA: TGTGCCAGCAGCTTATTCAGGGGACAGACCGGGGAGCTGTTTTTT.